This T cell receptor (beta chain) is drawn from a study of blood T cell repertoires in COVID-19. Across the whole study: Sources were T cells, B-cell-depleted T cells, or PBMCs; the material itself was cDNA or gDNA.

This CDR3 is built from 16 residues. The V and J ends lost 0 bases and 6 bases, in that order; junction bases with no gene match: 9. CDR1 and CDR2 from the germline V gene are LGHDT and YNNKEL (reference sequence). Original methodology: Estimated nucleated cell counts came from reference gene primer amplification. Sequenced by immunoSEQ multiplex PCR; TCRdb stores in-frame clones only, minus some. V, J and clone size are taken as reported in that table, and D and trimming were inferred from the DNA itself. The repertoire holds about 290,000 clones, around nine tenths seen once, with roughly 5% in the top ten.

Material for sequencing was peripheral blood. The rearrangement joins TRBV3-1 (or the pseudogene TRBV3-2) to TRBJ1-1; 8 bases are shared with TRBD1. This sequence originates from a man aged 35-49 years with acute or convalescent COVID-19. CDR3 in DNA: TGTGCCAGCAGCCAAGATTCCTCCAGGGGGCGGGCTGAAGCTTTCTTT. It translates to CASSQDSSRGRAEAFF.